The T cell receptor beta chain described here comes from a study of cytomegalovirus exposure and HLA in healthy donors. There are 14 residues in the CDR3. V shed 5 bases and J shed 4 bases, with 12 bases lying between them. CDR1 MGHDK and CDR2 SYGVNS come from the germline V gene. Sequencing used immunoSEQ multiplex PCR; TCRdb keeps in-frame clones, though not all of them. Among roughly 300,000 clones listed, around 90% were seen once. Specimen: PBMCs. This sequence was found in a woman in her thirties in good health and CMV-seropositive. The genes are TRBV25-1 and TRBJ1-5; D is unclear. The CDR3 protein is CASSFPGSNQPQHF. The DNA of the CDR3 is TGTGCCAGCAGTTTCCCAGGCAGTAATCAGCCCCAGCATTTT. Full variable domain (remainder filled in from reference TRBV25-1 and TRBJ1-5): EADIYQTPRYLVIGTGKKITLECSQTMGHDKMYWYQQDPGMELHLIHYSYGVNSTEKGDLSSESTVSRIRTEHFPLTLESARPSHTSQYLCASSFPGSNQPQHFGDGTRLSIL.